This T cell receptor (beta chain) comes out of a study of blood T cell repertoires in COVID-19. Assay: immunoSEQ multiplex PCR; the TCRdb copy retains only in-frame clones and omits some. The sample includes about 150,000 clones, around 82% of them seen just once. Sample: PBMCs or T cells enriched from blood (not recorded which). This TCR was recovered from a woman aged 50 to 60 who had recovered from COVID-19.

CDR3 region: CASSGPPRGLSSYNSPLHF. For the CDR3, the DNA is TGTGCCAGCAGTGGGCCCCCACGAGGACTGAGCTCCTATAATTCACCCCTCCACTTT. This sequence joins TRBV6-1 and TRBJ1-6; D not certain. Trimming removed 4 bases from V and 0 bases from J, with 19 bases in between. CDR1 is MNHNS, CDR2 SASEGT, per germline. This CDR3 region has 19 residues.